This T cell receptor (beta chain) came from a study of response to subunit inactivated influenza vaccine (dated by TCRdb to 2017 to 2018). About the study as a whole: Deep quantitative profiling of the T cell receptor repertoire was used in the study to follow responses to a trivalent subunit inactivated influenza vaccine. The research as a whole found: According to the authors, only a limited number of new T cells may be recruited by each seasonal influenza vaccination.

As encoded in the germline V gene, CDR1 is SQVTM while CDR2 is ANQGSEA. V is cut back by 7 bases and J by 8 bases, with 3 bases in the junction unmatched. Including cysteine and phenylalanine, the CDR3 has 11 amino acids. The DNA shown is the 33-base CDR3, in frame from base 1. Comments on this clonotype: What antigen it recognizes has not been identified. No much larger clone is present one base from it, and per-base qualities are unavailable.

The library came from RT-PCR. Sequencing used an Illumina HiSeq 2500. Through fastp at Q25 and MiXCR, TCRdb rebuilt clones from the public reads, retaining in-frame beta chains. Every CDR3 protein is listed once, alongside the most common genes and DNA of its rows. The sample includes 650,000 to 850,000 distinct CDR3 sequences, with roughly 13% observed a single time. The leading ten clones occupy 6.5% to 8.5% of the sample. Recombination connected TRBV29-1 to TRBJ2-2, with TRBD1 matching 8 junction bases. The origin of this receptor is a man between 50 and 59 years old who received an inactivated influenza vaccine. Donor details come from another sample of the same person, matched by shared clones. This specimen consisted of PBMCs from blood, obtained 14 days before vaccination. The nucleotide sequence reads TGCAGCGGCCGGGACAGGGGGGAGCTGTTTTTT. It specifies CSGRDRGELFF.